This T cell receptor beta chain was captured by sequencing in a study of blood T cell repertoires in COVID-19. About the research overall: Samples of COVID-19 (acute and convalescent) were obtained from the United States, Italy and Spain.

This clone was seen just once. The germline V gene encodes CDR1 DFQATT and CDR2 SNEGSKA (reference sequence). The CDR3 extends over 11 amino acids. V lost 6 bases to trimming and J lost 6 bases, with 9 bases between them. Authors' methods: Nucleated cell counts were estimated from reference gene primer amplification. Sequencing used immunoSEQ multiplex PCR; TCRdb keeps in-frame clones, though not all of them. V and J calls and clone size are as listed in that table; D and trimming were resolved from the DNA. The sample carries roughly 290,000 clones, 70% to 90% recorded once. Material for sequencing was peripheral blood. J is TRBJ2-1 and V is TRBV20-1; D possibly corresponds to TRBD1 (6 bases). The receptor comes from a woman aged 45 to 65 who had recovered from COVID-19. This chain's CDR3 is CSAKQGNEQFF. The CDR3 bases are TGCAGTGCGAAACAGGGCAATGAGCAGTTCTTC.